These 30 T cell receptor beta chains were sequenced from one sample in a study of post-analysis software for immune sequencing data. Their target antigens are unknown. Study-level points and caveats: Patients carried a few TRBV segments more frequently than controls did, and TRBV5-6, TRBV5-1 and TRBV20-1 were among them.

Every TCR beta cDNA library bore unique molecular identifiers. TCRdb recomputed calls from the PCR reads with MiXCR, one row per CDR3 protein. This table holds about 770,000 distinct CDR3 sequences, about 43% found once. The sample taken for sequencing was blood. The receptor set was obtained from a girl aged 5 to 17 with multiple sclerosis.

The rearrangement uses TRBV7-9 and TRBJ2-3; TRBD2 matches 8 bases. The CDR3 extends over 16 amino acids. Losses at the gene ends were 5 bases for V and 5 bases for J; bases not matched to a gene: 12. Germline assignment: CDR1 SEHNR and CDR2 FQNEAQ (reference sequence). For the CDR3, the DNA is TGTGCCAGCAGCCCCCGGACTAGCAGAGTCGAAGATACGCAGTATTTT. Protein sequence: CASSPRTSRVEDTQYF. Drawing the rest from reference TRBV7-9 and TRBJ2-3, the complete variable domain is DTGVSQNPRHKITKRGQNVTFRCDPISEHNRLYWYRQTLGQGPEFLTYFQNEAQLEKSRLLSDRFSAERPKGSFSTLEIQRTEQGDSAMYLCASSPRTSRVEDTQYFGPGTRLTVL.

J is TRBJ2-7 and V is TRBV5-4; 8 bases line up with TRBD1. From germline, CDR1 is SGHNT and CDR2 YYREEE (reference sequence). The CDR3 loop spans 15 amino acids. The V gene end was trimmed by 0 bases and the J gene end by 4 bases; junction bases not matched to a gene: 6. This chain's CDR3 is CASSLGGRGPYEQYF. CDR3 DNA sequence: TGTGCCAGCAGCTTGGGCGGCAGGGGGCCTTACGAGCAGTACTTC. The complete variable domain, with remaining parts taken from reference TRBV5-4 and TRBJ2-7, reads ETGVTQSPTHLIKTRGQQVTLRCSSQSGHNTVSWYQQALGQGPQFIFQYYREEENGRGNFPPRFSGLQFPNYSSELNVNALELDDSALYLCASSLGGRGPYEQYFGPGTRLTVT.

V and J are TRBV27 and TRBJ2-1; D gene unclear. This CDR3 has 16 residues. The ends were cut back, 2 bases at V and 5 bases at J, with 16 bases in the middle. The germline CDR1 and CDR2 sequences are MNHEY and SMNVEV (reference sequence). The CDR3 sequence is CASSLVDRPLNNEQFF. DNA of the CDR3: TGTGCCAGCAGTTTAGTTGACCGCCCCCTGAACAATGAGCAGTTCTTC.

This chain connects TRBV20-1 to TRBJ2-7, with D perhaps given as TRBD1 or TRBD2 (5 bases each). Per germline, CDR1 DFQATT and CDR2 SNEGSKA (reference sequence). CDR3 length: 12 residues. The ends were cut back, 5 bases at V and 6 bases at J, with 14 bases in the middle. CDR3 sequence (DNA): TGCAGTGCTCCTGCGCCGGGACCCGAGCAGTACTTC. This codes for CSAPAPGPEQYF.

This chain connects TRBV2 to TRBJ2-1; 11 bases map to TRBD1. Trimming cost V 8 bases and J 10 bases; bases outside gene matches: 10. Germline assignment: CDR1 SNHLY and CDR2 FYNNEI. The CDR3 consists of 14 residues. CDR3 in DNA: TGTGCCAGCGGGCAGGACAGGGGGCCGGAGGAGCAGTTCTTC. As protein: CASGQDRGPEEQFF.

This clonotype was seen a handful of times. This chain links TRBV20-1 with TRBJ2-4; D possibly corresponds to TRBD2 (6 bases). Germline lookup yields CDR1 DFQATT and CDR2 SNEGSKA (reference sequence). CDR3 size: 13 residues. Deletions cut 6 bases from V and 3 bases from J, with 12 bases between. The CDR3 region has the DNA TGCAGTGCCCGGCGGGGAAGCAAAAACATTCAGTACTTC. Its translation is CSARRGSKNIQYF.

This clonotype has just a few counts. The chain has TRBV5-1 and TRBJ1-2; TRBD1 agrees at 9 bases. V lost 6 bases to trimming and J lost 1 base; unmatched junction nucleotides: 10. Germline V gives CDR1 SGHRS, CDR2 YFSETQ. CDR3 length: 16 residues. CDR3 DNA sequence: TGCGCCAGCACGGGAACAGGGGGCGCCGATAACTATGGCTACACCTTC. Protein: CASTGTGGADNYGYTF.

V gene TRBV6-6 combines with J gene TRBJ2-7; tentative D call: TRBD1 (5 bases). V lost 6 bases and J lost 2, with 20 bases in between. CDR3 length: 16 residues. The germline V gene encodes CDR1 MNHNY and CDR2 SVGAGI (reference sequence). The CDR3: CASSPPPRQGTYEQYF. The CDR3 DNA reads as TGTGCCAGCAGCCCGCCCCCTAGGCAGGGCACCTACGAGCAGTACTTC.

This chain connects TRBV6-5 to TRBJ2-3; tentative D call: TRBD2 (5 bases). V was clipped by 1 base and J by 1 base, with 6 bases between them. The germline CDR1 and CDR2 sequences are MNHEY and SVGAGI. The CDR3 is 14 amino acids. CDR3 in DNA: TGTGCCAGCAGTTACTTCGGGGGCACAGATACGCAGTATTTT. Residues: CASSYFGGTDTQYF.

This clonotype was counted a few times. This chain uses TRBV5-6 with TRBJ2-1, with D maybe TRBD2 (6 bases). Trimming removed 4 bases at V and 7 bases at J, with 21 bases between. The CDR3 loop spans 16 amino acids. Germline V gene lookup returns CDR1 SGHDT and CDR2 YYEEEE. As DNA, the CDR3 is TGTGCCAGCAGCCCCGTGGTGGGGGACTGGCTAAATGAGCAGTTCTTC. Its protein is CASSPVVGDWLNEQFF.

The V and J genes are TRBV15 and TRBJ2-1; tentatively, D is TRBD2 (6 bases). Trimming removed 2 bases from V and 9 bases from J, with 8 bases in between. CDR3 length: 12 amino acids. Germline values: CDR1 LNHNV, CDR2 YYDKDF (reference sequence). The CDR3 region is CATSRSLAEQFF. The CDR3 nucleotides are TGTGCCACCAGCAGATCACTAGCTGAGCAGTTCTTC.

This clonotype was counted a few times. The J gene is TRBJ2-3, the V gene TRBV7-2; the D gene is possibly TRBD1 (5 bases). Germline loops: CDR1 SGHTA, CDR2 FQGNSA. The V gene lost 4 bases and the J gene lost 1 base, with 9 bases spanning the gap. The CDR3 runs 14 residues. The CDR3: CASSSLRGTDTQYF. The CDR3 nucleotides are TGTGCCAGCAGCTCCCTCAGGGGCACAGATACGCAGTATTTT.

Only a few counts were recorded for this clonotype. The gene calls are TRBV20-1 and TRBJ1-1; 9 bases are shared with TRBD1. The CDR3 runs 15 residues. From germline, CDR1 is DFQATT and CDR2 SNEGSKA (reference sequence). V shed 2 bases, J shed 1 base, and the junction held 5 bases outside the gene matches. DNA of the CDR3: TGCAGTGCTAGACGGGGGGGACAGGGGAACACTGAAGCTTTCTTT. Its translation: CSARRGGQGNTEAFF.

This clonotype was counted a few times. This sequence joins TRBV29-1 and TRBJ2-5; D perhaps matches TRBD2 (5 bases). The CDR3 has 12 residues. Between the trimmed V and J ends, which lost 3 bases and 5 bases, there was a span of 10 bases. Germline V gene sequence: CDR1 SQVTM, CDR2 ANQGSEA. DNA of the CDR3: TGCAGCGTTGACCCAGCGGAGGAGACCCAGTACTTC. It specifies CSVDPAEETQYF.

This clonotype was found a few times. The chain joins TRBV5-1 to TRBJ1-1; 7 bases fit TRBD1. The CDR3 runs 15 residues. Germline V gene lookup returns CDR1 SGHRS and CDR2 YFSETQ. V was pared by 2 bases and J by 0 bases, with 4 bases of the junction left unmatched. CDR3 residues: CASSFGTAMNTEAFF. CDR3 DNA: TGCGCCAGCAGCTTCGGGACAGCAATGAACACTGAAGCTTTCTTT.

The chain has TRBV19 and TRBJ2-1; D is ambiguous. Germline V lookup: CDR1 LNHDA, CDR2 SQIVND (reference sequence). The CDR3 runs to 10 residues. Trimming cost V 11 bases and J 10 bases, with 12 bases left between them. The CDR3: CASQGSEQFF. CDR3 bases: TGTGCCTCCCAAGGGTCCGAGCAGTTCTTC.

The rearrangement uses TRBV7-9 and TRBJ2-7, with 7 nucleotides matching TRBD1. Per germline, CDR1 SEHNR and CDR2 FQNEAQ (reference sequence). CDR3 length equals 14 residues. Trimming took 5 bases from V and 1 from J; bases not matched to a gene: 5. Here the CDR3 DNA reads TGTGCCAGCAGCGAGGACAGGCTTTCCTACGAGCAGTACTTC. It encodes CASSEDRLSYEQYF. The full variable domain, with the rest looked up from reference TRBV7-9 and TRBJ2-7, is DTGVSQNPRHKITKRGQNVTFRCDPISEHNRLYWYRQTLGQGPEFLTYFQNEAQLEKSRLLSDRFSAERPKGSFSTLEIQRTEQGDSAMYLCASSEDRLSYEQYFGPGTRLTVT.

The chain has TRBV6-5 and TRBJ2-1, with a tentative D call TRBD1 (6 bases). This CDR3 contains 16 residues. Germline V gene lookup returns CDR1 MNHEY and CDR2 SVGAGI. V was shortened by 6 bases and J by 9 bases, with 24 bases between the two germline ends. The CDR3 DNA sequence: TGTGCCAGCAGATCCACGACAGGACGTCCCGCTAGTGAGCAGTTCTTC. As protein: CASRSTTGRPASEQFF.

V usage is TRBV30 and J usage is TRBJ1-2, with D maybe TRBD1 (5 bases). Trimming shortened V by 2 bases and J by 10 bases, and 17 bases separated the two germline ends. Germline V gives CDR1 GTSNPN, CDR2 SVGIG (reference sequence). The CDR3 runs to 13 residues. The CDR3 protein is CAWSRVGAGSYTF. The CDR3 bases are TGTGCCTGGAGTAGGGTCGGTGCAGGGTCCTACACCTTC.

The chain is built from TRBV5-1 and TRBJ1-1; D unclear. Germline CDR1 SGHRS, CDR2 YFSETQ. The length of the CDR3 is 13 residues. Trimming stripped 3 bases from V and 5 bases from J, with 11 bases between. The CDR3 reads CASSSRWSTEAFF. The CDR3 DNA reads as TGCGCCAGCAGCTCCAGGTGGAGTACTGAAGCTTTCTTT.

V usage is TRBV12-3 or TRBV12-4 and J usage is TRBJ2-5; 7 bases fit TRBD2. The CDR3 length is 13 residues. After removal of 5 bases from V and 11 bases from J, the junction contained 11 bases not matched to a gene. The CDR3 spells CASSGAASGEQYF. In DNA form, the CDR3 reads TGTGCCAGCAGTGGGGCGGCTAGCGGTGAGCAGTACTTC.

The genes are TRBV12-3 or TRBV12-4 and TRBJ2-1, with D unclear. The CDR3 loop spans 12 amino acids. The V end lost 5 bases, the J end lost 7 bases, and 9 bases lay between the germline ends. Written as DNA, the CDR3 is TGTGCCAGCAGTCCCCTCAGGAATGAGCAGTTCTTC. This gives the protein CASSPLRNEQFF.

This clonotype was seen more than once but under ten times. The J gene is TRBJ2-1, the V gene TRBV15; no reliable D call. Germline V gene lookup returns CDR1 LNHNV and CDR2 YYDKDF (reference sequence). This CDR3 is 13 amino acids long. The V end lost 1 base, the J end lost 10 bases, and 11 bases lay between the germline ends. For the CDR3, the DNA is TGTGCCACCAGCAGAGCCCCAGCGAACGAGCAGTTCTTC. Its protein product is CATSRAPANEQFF.

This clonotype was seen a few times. The CDR3 nucleotides are TGCAGCGTTCCGCTCAGGGCTGGCTATGGCTACACCTTC. As protein: CSVPLRAGYGYTF. This chain links TRBV29-1 with TRBJ1-2, with a weak D call TRBD1 (5 bases). Trimming left V 5 bases short and J 4 bases short, with 14 bases between. There are 13 residues in the CDR3. Germline V lookup: CDR1 SQVTM, CDR2 ANQGSEA.

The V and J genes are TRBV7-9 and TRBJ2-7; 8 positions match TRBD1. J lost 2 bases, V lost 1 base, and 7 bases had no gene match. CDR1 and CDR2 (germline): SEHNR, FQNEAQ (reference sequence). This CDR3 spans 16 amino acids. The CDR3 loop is CASSLGDRTRTYEQYF. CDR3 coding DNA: TGTGCCAGCAGCTTAGGGGACAGGACGAGGACCTACGAGCAGTACTTC.

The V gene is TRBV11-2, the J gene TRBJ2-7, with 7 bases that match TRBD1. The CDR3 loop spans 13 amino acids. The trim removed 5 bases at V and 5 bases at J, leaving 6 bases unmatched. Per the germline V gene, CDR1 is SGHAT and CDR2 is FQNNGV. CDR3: CASSKQGRHEQYF. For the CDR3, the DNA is TGTGCCAGCAGCAAACAGGGGCGCCACGAGCAGTACTTC.

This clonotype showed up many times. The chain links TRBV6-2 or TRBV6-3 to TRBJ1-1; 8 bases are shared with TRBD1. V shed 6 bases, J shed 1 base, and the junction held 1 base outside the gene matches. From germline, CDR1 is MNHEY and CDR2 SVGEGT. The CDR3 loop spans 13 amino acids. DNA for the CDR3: TGTGCCAGCAGGGGGACAGGGAACACTGAAGCTTTCTTT. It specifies CASRGTGNTEAFF.

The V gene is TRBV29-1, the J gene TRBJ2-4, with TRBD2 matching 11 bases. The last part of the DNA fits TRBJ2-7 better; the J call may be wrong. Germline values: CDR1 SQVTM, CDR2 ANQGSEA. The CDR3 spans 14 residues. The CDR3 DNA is TGCAGCGTTGAATTAGCGGGAGGGACCTACGAGCAGTACTTC. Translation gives CSVELAGGTYEQYF.

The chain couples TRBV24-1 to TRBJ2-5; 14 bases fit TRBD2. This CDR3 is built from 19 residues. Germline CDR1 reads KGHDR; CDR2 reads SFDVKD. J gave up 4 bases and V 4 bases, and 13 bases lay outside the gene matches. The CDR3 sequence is CATSDRLTQGLAGAETQYF. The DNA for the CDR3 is TGTGCCACCAGTGACCGATTAACCCAGGGACTAGCGGGAGCAGAGACCCAGTACTTC.

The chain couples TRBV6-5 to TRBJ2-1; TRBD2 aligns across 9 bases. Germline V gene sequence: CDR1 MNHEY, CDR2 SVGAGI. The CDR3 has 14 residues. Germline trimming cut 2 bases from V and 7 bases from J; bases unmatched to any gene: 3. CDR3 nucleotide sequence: TGTGCCAGCAGTTACAAGCGGGAGGTAAATGAGCAGTTCTTC. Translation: CASSYKREVNEQFF.